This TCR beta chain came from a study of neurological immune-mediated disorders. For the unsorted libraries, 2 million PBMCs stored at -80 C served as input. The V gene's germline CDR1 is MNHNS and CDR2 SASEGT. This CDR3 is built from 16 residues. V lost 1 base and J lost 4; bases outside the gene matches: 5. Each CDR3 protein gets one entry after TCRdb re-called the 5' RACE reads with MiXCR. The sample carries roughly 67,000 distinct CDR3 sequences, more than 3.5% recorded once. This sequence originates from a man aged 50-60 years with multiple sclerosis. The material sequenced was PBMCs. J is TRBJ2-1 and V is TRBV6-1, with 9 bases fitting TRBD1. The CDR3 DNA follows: TGTGCCAGCAGTGAAGGAAGGGACAGGGAATACAATGAGCAGTTCTTC. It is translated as CASSEGRDREYNEQFF.